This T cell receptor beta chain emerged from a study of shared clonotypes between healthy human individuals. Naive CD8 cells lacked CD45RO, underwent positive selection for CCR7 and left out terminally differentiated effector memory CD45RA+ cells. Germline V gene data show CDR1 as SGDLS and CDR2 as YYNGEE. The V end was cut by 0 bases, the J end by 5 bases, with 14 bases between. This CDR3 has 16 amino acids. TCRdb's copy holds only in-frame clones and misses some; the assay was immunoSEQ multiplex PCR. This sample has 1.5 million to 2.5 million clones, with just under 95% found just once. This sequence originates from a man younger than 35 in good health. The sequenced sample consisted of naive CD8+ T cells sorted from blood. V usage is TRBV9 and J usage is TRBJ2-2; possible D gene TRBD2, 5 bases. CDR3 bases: TGTGCCAGCAGCGTAGATAATAGCGCGCTTACCGGGGAGCTGTTTTTT. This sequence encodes CASSVDNSALTGELFF.